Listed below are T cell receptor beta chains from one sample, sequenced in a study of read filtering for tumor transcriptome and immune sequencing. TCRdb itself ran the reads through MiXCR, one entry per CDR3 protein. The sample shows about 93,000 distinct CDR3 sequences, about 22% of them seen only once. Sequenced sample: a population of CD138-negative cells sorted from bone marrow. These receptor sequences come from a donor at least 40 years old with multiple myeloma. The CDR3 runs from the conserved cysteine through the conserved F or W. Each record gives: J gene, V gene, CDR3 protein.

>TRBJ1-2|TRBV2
CASSPDRIYGYTF
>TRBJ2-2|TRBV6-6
CASSPQRGLRGTGELFF
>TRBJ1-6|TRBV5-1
CASSLDRGNSPLHF
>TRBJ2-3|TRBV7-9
CASSLYRGGTTDTQYF
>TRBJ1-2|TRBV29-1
CSGRDPLGYGYTF
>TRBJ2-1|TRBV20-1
CSARGGLANGQFF
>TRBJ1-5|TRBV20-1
CSAKDRGFRNQPQHF
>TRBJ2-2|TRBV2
CASSGNRGVTGELFF
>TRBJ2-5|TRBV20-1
CSARWAGGPGETQYF
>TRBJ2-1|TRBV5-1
CASSLEGGYNEQFF
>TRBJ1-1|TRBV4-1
CASSQAVAVNTEAFF
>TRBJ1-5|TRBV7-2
CASSLSSLEQPQHF
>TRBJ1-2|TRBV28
CASSSQPNYGYTF
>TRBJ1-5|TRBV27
CASSPLVGGQPQHF
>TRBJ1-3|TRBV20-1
CSAGDRSPSGNTIYF
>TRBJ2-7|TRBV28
CASSPHPAYEQYF
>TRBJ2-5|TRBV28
CASSLRGGVGETQYF
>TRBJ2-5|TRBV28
CASSPVPAFQETQYF
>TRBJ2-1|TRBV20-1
CSASLGGNEQFF
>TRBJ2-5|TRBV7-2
CASSSRREETQYF
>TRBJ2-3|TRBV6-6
CASSWGRGAADTQYF
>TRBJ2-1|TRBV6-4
CASSDSGAPLYERFF
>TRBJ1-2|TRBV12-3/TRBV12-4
CASSLWGFDGYTF
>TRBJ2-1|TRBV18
CASSHPPGNEQFF
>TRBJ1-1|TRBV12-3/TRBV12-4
CASSWELNTEAFF
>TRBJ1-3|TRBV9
CASSPGGQGNTIYF
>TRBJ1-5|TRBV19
CASSWWNQPQHF
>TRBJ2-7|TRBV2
CASIQGAEQYF
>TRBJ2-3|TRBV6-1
CASSDASTDTQYF
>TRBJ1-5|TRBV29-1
CSVRTGSNQPQHF
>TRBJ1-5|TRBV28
CASTRQGDFNQPQHF
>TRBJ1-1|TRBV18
CASSPPTTNTEAFF
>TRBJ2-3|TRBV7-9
CASSGEADTQYF
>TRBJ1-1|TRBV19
CASSIWGLDTWNTEAFF
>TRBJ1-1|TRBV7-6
CASSSGRTEAFF
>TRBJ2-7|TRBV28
CASSSSGGGKYEQYF
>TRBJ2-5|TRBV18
CASSSLLGARETQYF
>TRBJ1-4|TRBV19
CASSYGTVNEKLFF
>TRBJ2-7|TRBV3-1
CASSHFKQGYEQYF
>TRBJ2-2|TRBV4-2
CASSREPDSLNTGELFF
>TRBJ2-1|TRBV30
CAWSVPRTMGYNEQFF
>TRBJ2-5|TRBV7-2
CASSPSRETQYF
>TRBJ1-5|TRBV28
CASRTRDRANQPQHF
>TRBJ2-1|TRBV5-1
CASSRDPYNEQFF
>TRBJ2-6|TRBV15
CATSRFPVTSGANVLTF
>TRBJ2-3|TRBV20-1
CSASSDRSTDTQYF
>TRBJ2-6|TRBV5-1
CASSPPRLAGGIGNVLTF
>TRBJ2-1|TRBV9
CASSPRLVLAGYNEQFF
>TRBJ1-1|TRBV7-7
CASSQDLNFEAFF
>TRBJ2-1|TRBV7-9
CASSFTGVNEQFF
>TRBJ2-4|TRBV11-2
CASSFSPSIGQYF
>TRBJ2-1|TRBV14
CASSSRGAVYNEQFF